These 27 T cell receptor beta chains came from one sample sequenced in a study of Ad26.COV2.S vaccination and SARS-CoV-2 variants. Treatment described: about 20 received Ad26.COV2.S at low or high dose, single or two shots; about 5 received placebo; per-sample allocation not given. Samples came from day 63 after the first vaccine or placebo injection. The repertoire was sequenced with immunoSEQ multiplex PCR; TCRdb's copy has only in-frame clones and lacks some. The sample yields some 420,000 clones, roughly 90% seen once. Specimen: peripheral blood, collected in a trial of Ad26.COV2.S vaccine versus placebo. The receptor set was obtained from a person aged 18-60 years who received the Ad26.COV2.S COVID-19 vaccine or a placebo.

The V and J genes are TRBV7-3 and TRBJ2-5; the D is unclear. CDR3 length: 13 residues. Germline CDR1 is SGHTA and CDR2 is FQGTGA. Trimming took 2 bases from V and 0 from J, leaving 4 bases between them. The CDR3 coding sequence is TGTGCCAGCAGCTTAGGCTACCAAGAGACCCAGTACTTC. Translated, it gives CASSLGYQETQYF.

The chain employs TRBV4-2 and TRBJ2-7, with TRBD1 matching over 7 bases. J was trimmed by 6 bases and V by 4 bases; bases with no gene match: 6. Germline values: CDR1 LGHNA, CDR2 YNFKEQ. The CDR3 is 13 amino acids. Here the CDR3 DNA reads TGTGCCAGCAGCCGCGACAGGGCGGGCGAGCAGTACTTC. Translation gives CASSRDRAGEQYF.

This clone occurred a few times. V and J are TRBV4-1 and TRBJ1-5; a weak D match, TRBD1 (5 bases). CDR1 and CDR2 (germline): MGHRA, YSYEKL. The CDR3 is made up of 15 amino acids. Trimming took 2 bases from V and 3 from J, leaving 11 bases between them. CDR3 bases: TGCGCCAGCAGCCAACGTGACAGCTCCAATCAGCCCCAGCATTTT. This encodes CASSQRDSSNQPQHF.

This sequence joins TRBV4-1 and TRBJ2-5; D may be TRBD1 or TRBD2 (5 bases each). CDR1 and CDR2 from the germline V gene are MGHRA and YSYEKL. Trimming stripped 4 bases from V and 0 bases from J, with 27 bases between. This CDR3 is built from 20 residues. CDR3 amino acids: CASSPHSGDPFYPYQETQYF. In DNA form, the CDR3 reads TGCGCCAGCAGCCCCCACTCCGGGGACCCGTTTTACCCGTACCAAGAGACCCAGTACTTC.

The genes are TRBV6-1 and TRBJ2-7; D unclear. The CDR3 totals 14 residues. Germline-derived CDR1 and CDR2 are MNHNS and SASEGT. Deletions cut 0 bases from V and 0 bases from J, with 6 bases between. The CDR3 DNA reads as TGTGCCAGCAGTGAAGCAGGAAGCTCCTACGAGCAGTACTTC. Translating gives CASSEAGSSYEQYF.

This chain uses TRBV7-2 with TRBJ1-3, with D uncertain. This CDR3 has 16 amino acids. Trimming removed 1 base at V and 0 bases at J, with 10 bases between. Germline lookup yields CDR1 SGHTA and CDR2 FQGNSA. CDR3 sequence reads: CASSLVSGNSGNTIYF. CDR3 nucleotides: TGTGCCAGCAGCTTAGTTTCCGGGAACTCTGGAAACACCATATATTTT.

This chain links TRBV18 with TRBJ1-2; maybe TRBD1 (6 bases). V lost 8 bases and J 3 bases, leaving 19 bases between the germline ends. In germline, CDR1 is KGHSH, CDR2 LQKENI. The CDR3 sequence is 15 residues long. The CDR3 spells CASRGAGTRDYGYTF. The CDR3 coding sequence is TGTGCCAGCCGGGGGGCAGGGACACGAGACTATGGCTACACCTTC.

V is TRBV11-2 and J is TRBJ1-1; D is unclear. The germline V gene has CDR1 SGHAT and CDR2 FQNNGV. The V and J ends lost 5 bases and 6 bases respectively, with 10 bases between them. CDR3 length equals 12 residues. The CDR3 nucleotides are TGTGCCAGCAGCCCGGACTCCGCTGAAGCTTTCTTT. Its translation is CASSPDSAEAFF.

The V gene is TRBV3-1 (or the pseudogene TRBV3-2), the J gene TRBJ2-6; tentatively, D is TRBD1 (6 bases). The V end lost 6 bases, the J end lost 4 bases, and 19 bases lay between the germline ends. The CDR3 loop spans 17 amino acids. The V gene's germline CDR1 is LGHDT and CDR2 YNNKEL (reference sequence). The CDR3 DNA sequence: TGTGCCAGCAGGCCCGGGACATCAGCTTCAGGGGCCAACGTCCTGACTTTC. Its translation: CASRPGTSASGANVLTF.

The chain recombines TRBV7-3 with TRBJ1-1; D uncertain. Germline loops: CDR1 SGHTA, CDR2 FQGTGA. V was shortened by 4 bases and J by 1 base, with 7 bases between the two germline ends. This CDR3 region has 13 residues. The CDR3 loop is CASSYSRNTEAFF. The CDR3 region has the DNA TGTGCCAGCAGCTACAGCCGGAACACTGAAGCTTTCTTT.

The chain couples TRBV7-2 to TRBJ1-3; 8 bases map to TRBD1. The V gene end was trimmed by 2 bases and the J gene end by 4 bases; junction bases not matched to a gene: 4. Germline V CDR1 and CDR2: SGHTA, FQGNSA. CDR3 length equals 15 residues. The CDR3 region has the DNA TGTGCCAGCAGCTTATGGACAGGGACCGGAAACACCATATATTTT. Protein: CASSLWTGTGNTIYF.

The rearrangement links TRBV10-1 to TRBJ2-3, with D unresolved. This CDR3 is 11 amino acids long. V lost 10 bases to trimming and J lost 0 bases, with 5 bases between them. Germline V gene lookup returns CDR1 WNHNN and CDR2 SYGVQD (reference sequence). In nucleotides, the CDR3 is TGCGCCATCGGGAGCACAGATACGCAGTATTTT. This encodes CAIGSTDTQYF.

The rearrangement uses TRBV30 and TRBJ2-2; no firm D call. The CDR3 is 14 amino acids. Germline CDR1 is GTSNPN and CDR2 is SVGIG (reference sequence). The V end was cut by 1 base, the J end by 2 bases, with 8 bases between. The CDR3 DNA is TGTGCCTGGAGTGCGTACGGTAACACCGGGGAGCTGTTTTTT. Translation gives CAWSAYGNTGELFF. Full variable domain (remainder filled in from reference TRBV30 and TRBJ2-2): SQTIHQWPATLVQPVGSPLSLECTVEGTSNPNLYWYRQAAGRGLQLLFYSVGIGQISSEVPQNLSASRPQDRQFILSSKKLLLSDSGFYLCAWSAYGNTGELFFGEGSRLTVL.

The chain links TRBV6-2 or TRBV6-3 to TRBJ1-2; 10 bases align to TRBD1. Germline values: CDR1 MNHEY, CDR2 SVGEGT. The CDR3 runs to 17 residues. With 3 bases clipped from V and 5 bases from J, the junction kept 12 bases outside the gene matches. CDR3 coding DNA: TGTGCCAGCAGTTATGAGACAGGGGGCTGGCTCGAGTATGGCTACACCTTC. As protein: CASSYETGGWLEYGYTF.

The chain employs TRBV5-1 and TRBJ2-3; TRBD2 matches at 12 bases. Germline CDR1 SGHRS, CDR2 YFSETQ. The CDR3 spans 16 residues. V dropped 2 bases and J dropped 3; count of bases not matched to a gene: 4. The CDR3 reads CASSFQTSGGTDTQYF. The CDR3 DNA follows: TGCGCCAGCAGCTTCCAGACTAGCGGGGGAACAGATACGCAGTATTTT.

This clone came up once. The rearrangement joins TRBV6-5 to TRBJ1-2, with a possible D match to TRBD1 (5 bases). This CDR3 comprises 13 residues. Germline loops: CDR1 MNHEY, CDR2 SVGAGI. Deletions cut 6 bases from V and 3 bases from J, with 11 bases between. The CDR3 bases are TGTGCCAGCAGCCTTCGGACACACTATGGCTACACCTTC. This encodes CASSLRTHYGYTF.

This clone has only a few counts. The chain uses TRBV2 and TRBJ2-1; the D gene is possibly TRBD1 (5 bases). Germline CDR1 SNHLY, CDR2 FYNNEI. Trimming left V 6 bases short and J 0 bases short, with 12 bases between. The CDR3 has 15 residues. CDR3 in amino acids: CASRDTGSSYNEQFF. Here the CDR3 DNA reads TGTGCCAGCAGGGATACAGGAAGCTCCTACAATGAGCAGTTCTTC.

A single count supports this clone. This chain uses TRBV5-1 with TRBJ2-5, with 8 bases identical to TRBD1. This CDR3 spans 15 amino acids. Germline V gene sequence: CDR1 SGHRS, CDR2 YFSETQ. V shed 2 bases, J shed 0 bases, and the junction held 3 bases outside the gene matches. CDR3 region: CASSLGTGNQETQYF. The CDR3 DNA reads TGCGCCAGCAGCTTAGGGACAGGTAACCAAGAGACCCAGTACTTC.

The V gene is TRBV11-3, the J gene TRBJ1-1; 8 bases agree with TRBD1. Germline V CDR1 and CDR2: SGHNT, YENEEA. V lost 5 bases to trimming and J lost 8 bases; unmatched junction nucleotides: 4. This CDR3 spans 12 amino acids. The CDR3 DNA sequence: TGTGCCAGCAGCGCCGACAGGGGAGAAGCTTTCTTT. Amino acids: CASSADRGEAFF. The whole variable domain, remainder taken from reference TRBV11-3 and TRBJ1-1, is EAGVVQSPRYKIIEKKQPVAFWCNPISGHNTLYWYLQNLGQGPELLIRYENEEAVDDSQLPKDRFSAERLKGVDSTLKIQPAELGDSAVYLCASSADRGEAFFGQGTRLTVV.

V gene TRBV7-9 combines with J gene TRBJ1-1; weak D call: TRBD1 (5 bases). The germline V and J ends were trimmed by 2 bases and 0 bases, with 7 bases remaining between them. From germline, CDR1 is SEHNR and CDR2 FQNEAQ (reference sequence). CDR3 size: 14 residues. CDR3 sequence: CASSLRDLNTEAFF. The CDR3 DNA follows: TGTGCCAGCAGCTTAAGGGACCTGAACACTGAAGCTTTCTTT.

The V gene is TRBV27, the J gene TRBJ1-6; maybe TRBD1 (6 bases). This CDR3 region has 17 residues. Germline loops: CDR1 MNHEY, CDR2 SMNVEV (reference sequence). Trimming pared 5 bases from V and 8 bases from J, leaving 22 bases between. CDR3 DNA sequence: TGTGCCAGCAGTACCGATCCCCCAACAGGGTCGGATTCACCCCTCCACTTT. Translation gives CASSTDPPTGSDSPLHF.

CDR3: CATSRGSYGSYEQYF. The CDR3 DNA sequence: TGTGCCACCAGCAGAGGATCGTACGGCTCCTACGAGCAGTACTTC. The V gene is TRBV15, the J gene TRBJ2-7; D is unclear. This CDR3 comprises 15 residues. V dropped 1 base and J dropped 0 bases, with 10 bases sitting between them. From germline, CDR1 is LNHNV and CDR2 YYDKDF (reference sequence). Full variable domain (remainder filled in from reference TRBV15 and TRBJ2-7): DAMVIQNPRYQVTQFGKPVTLSCSQTLNHNVMYWYQQKSSQAPKLLFHYYDKDFNNEADTPDNFQSRRPNTSFCFLDIRSPGLGDTAMYLCATSRGSYGSYEQYFGPGTRLTVT.

The V gene is TRBV21-1, the J gene TRBJ2-3; the D call TRBD1 from the table was never checked on the DNA. TRBV21-1 is a pseudogene segment. The CDR3 extends over 20 amino acids. CDR3 coding DNA: TGTGCCAGCAGCAAATCCCGGGACAGGTCTTTACCCCCCCTCACAGATACGCAGTATTTT. It translates to CASSKSRDRSLPPLTDTQYF.

This clone was detected only once. The V and J genes are TRBV28 and TRBJ1-2, with 9 bases matching TRBD1. Germline lookup yields CDR1 MDHEN and CDR2 SYDVKM. This CDR3 is 14 amino acids long. Trimming took 8 bases from V and 3 from J; bases not matched to a gene: 7. This CDR3 is CASDHGQGYYGYTF. CDR3 DNA: TGTGCCAGCGATCATGGACAGGGGTACTATGGCTACACCTTC.

The gene calls are TRBV7-6 and TRBJ2-3; 9 bases fit TRBD1. CDR1 and CDR2 (germline): SGHVS, FNYEAQ. The CDR3 covers 16 residues. The V and J ends lost 4 bases and 5 bases, in that order; junction bases with no gene match: 10. Here the CDR3 reads CASSSYNRGQGDTQYF. The CDR3 DNA is TGTGCCAGCAGCTCCTACAACAGGGGGCAAGGAGATACGCAGTATTTT.

J is TRBJ1-2 and V is TRBV18, with a possible D match to TRBD1 (5 bases). The germline gives CDR1 KGHSH, CDR2 LQKENI. V lost 4 bases, J lost 4 bases, and 10 bases lay in between. This CDR3 comprises 13 residues. The CDR3 spells CASSQGQVYGYTF. The CDR3 DNA reads TGTGCCAGCTCACAGGGGCAGGTCTATGGCTACACCTTC.

CDR3 loop: CASSIARQGPDTQYF. The CDR3 DNA is TGTGCCAGCTCAATAGCGCGTCAGGGCCCAGATACGCAGTATTTT. The chain joins TRBV18 to TRBJ2-3, with D perhaps TRBD1 or TRBD2 (5 bases each). V was trimmed by 5 bases and J by 4 bases, leaving 16 bases between them. The germline V gene has CDR1 KGHSH and CDR2 LQKENI. CDR3 length: 15 amino acids.